The T cell receptor beta chain under discussion was sequenced for a study of cytomegalovirus exposure and HLA in healthy donors. As for the study in general: Among the roughly 400 genotyped donors, 81% were placed in the Caucasian-associated ancestry cluster.

The PCR used 60 Vbeta and 13 Jbeta primers. Clones were read by immunoSEQ multiplex PCR, and TCRdb kept only the in-frame ones, dropping some. The sample has 55,000 to 90,000 clones; about 80% are singletons. Remarks on this clone: What it binds is unknown.

Each donor was healthy, and each was a bone marrow donor. General study results and limits: In vitro work confirmed that a few CMV-associated chains recognize CMV antigens. Using a false discovery rate of 0.05, a later analysis showed that roughly 16,000 TCR beta sequences were associated with HLA alleles.

Germline lookup yields CDR1 MDHEN and CDR2 SYDVKM. Deletions cut 3 bases from V and 11 bases from J, with 9 bases between. The CDR3 loop spans 11 amino acids. The clonotype comes from a man in his forties or fifties in good health and CMV-seronegative. Input material: PBMCs. The chain couples TRBV28 to TRBJ2-3, with a weak D call TRBD1 (5 bases). The DNA of the CDR3 is TGTGCCAGCAGTTTTAAGGGGCGGCAGTATTTT. It yields the protein CASSFKGRQYF.